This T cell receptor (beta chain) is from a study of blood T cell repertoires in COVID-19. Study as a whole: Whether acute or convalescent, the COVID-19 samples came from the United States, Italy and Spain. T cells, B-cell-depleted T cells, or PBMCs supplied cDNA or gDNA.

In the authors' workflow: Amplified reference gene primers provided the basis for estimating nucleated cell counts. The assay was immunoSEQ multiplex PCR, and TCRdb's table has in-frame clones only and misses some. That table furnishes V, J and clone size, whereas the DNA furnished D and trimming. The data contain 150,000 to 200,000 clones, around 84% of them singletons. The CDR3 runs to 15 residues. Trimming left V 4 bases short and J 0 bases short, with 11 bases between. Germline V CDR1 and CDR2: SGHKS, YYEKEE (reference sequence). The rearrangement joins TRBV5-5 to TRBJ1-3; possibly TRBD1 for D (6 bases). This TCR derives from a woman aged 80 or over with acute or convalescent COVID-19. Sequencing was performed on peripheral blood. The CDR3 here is CASSTDRNSGNTIYF. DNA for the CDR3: TGTGCCAGCAGCACCGACAGGAACTCTGGAAACACCATATATTTT.